This T cell receptor beta chain was recovered during a study of blood T cells in healthy people across ages. Study-level points and caveats: Age showed a roughly linear inverse relationship with TCR beta diversity per million T cells. Researchers report that TCR beta diversity correlated strongly with naive T cell percentage.

With a J-beta primer mix and a sample-barcoded 5' primer, a second PCR ran roughly 6 to 11 cycles. MiXCR was run by TCRdb on the 5' RACE reads, yielding one entry per CDR3 protein. Of approximately 2,000,000 distinct CDR3 sequences listed, roughly two fifths were seen once; the top ten hold 23%. Notes on this clonotype: Its antigen is as yet unknown.

In each sample, at least 6 million PBMCs were isolated. There were at least 5.5 micrograms of total RNA extracted from every sample. V lost 6 bases and J lost 5, with 11 bases in between. There are 13 residues in the CDR3. CDR1 and CDR2 from the germline V gene are SGHAT and FQDESV (reference sequence). Sequenced material: blood. The rearrangement links TRBV11-1 to TRBJ1-5; D unclear. This receptor was identified in a human donor in good health. CDR3 in DNA: TGTGCCAGCAGTCAAGAGGCCTATCAGCCCCAGCATTTT. Translating it yields CASSQEAYQPQHF. Drawing the rest from reference TRBV11-1 and TRBJ1-5, the complete variable domain is EAEVAQSPRYKITEKSQAVAFWCDPISGHATLYWYRQILGQGPELLVQFQDESVVDDSQLPKDRFSAERLKGVDSTLKIQPAELGDSAMYLCASSQEAYQPQHFGDGTRLSIL.